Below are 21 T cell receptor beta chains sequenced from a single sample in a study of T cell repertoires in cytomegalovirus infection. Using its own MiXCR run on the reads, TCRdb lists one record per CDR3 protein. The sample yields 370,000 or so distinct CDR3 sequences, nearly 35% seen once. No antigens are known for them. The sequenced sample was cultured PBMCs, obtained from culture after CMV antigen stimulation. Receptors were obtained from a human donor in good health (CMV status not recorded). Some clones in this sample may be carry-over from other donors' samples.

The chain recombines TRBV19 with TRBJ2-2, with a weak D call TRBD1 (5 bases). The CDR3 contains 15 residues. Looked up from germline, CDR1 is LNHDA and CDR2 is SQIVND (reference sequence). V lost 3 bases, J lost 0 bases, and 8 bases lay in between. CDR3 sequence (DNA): TGTGCCAGTAGTATCACCAGGGCGAACACCGGGGAGCTGTTTTTT. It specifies CASSITRANTGELFF.

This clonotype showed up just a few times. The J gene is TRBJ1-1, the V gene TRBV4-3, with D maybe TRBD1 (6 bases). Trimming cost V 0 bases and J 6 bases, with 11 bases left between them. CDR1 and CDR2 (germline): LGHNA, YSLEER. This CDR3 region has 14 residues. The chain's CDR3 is CASSQDGTRAEAFF. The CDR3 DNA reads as TGCGCCAGCAGCCAAGATGGGACAAGAGCTGAAGCTTTCTTT.

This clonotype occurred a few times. This chain's CDR3 is CASSVGISNQPQHF. The DNA of the CDR3 is TGCGCCAGCAGCGTCGGGATTAGCAATCAGCCCCAGCATTTT. The V gene is TRBV5-1, the J gene TRBJ1-5, with D unresolved. V lost 4 bases and J 0 bases, leaving 8 bases between the germline ends. CDR1 SGHRS and CDR2 YFSETQ come from the germline V gene. The CDR3 contains 14 residues.

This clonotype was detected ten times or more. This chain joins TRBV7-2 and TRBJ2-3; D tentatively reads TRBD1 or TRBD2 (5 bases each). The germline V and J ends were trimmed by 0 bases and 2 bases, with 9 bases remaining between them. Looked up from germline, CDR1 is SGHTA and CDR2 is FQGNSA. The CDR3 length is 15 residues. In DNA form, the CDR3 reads TGTGCCAGCAGCTTAGCCGGGGCAAACACAGATACGCAGTATTTT. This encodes CASSLAGANTDTQYF.

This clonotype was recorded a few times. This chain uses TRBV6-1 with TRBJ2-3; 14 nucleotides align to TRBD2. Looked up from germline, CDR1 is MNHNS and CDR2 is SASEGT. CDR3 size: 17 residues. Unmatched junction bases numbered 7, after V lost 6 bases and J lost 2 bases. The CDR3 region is CASSARLAGGLTDTQYF. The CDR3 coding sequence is TGTGCCAGCAGCGCAAGACTAGCGGGAGGGCTCACAGATACGCAGTATTTT.

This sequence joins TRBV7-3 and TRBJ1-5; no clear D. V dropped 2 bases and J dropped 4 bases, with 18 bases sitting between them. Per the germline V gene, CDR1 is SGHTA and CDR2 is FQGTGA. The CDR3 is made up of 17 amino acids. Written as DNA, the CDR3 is TGTGCCAGCAGCTTAGTCCTCGACACCTTGGGGAATCAGCCCCAGCATTTT. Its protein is CASSLVLDTLGNQPQHF.

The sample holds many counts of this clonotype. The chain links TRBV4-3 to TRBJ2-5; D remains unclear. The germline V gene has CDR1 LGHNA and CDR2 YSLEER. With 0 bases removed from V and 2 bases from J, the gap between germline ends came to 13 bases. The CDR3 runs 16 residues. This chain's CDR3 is CASSQEFGSTQETQYF. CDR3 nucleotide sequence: TGCGCCAGCAGCCAAGAATTCGGTAGTACTCAAGAGACCCAGTACTTC.

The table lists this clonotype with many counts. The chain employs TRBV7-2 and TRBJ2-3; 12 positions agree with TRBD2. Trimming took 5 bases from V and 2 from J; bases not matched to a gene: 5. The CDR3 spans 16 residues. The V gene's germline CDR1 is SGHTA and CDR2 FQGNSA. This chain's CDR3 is CASSAGLAGNTDTQYF. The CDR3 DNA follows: TGTGCCAGCAGCGCCGGACTAGCGGGAAACACAGATACGCAGTATTTT.

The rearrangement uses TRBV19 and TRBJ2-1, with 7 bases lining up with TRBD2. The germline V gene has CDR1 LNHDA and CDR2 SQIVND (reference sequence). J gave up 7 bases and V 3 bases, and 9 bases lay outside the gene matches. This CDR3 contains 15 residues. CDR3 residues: CASSIRRENGNEQFF. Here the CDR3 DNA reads TGTGCCAGTAGTATTAGGCGGGAGAATGGTAATGAGCAGTTCTTC.

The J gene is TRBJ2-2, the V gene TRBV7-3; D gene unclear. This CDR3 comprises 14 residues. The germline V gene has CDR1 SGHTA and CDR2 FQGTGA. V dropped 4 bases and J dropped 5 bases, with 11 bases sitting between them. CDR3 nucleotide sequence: TGTGCCAGCAGCTCCCGACTCGCTACCGGGGAGCTGTTTTTT. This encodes CASSSRLATGELFF.

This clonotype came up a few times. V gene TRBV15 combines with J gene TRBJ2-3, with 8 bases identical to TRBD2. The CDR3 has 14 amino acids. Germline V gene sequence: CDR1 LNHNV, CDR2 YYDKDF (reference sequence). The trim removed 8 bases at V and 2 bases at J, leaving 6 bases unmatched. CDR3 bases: TGTGCCACCGCAGCGGGAGAACACACAGATACGCAGTATTTT. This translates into CATAAGEHTDTQYF. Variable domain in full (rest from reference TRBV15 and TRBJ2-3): DAMVIQNPRYQVTQFGKPVTLSCSQTLNHNVMYWYQQKSSQAPKLLFHYYDKDFNNEADTPDNFQSRRPNTSFCFLDIRSPGLGDTAMYLCATAAGEHTDTQYFGPGTRLTVL.

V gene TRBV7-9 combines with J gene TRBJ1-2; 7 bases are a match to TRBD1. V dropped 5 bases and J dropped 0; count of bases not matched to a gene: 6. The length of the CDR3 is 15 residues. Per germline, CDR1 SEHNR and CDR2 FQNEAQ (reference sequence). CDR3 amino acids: CASSPTDRANYGYTF. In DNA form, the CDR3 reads TGTGCCAGCAGCCCTACAGACAGGGCTAACTATGGCTACACCTTC.

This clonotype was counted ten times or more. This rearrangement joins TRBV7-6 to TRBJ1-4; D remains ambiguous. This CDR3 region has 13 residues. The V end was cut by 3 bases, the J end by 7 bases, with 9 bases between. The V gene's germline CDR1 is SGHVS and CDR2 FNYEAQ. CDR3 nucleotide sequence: TGTGCCAGCAGCTTTGGGGAAATTGAAAAACTGTTTTTT. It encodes CASSFGEIEKLFF.

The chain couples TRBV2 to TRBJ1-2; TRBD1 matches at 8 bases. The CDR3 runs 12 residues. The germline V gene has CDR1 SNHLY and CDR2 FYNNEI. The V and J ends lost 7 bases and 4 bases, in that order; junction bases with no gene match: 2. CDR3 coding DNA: TGTGCCAGCAAACAGGGGGTCTATGGCTACACCTTC. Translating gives CASKQGVYGYTF.

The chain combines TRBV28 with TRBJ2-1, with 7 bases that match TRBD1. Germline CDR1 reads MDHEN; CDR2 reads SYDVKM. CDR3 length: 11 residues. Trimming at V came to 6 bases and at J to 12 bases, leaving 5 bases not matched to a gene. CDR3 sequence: CASSPRGMQFF. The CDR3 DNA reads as TGTGCCAGCAGCCCCAGGGGGATGCAGTTCTTC.

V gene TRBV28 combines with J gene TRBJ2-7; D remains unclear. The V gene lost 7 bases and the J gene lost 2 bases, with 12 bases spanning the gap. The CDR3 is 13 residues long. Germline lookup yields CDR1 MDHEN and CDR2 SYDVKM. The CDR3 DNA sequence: TGTGCCAGCACCGAGTCTAAAACCTACGAGCAGTACTTC. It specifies CASTESKTYEQYF.

CDR3 sequence: CASSQDGGSPSSYEQYV. The CDR3 DNA reads as TGTGCCAGCAGCCAAGATGGGGGCTCCCCCAGCTCCTACGAGCAGTACGTC. The J gene is TRBJ2-7, the V gene TRBV14, with D maybe TRBD1 (6 bases). V was cut by 0 bases and J by 0 bases, with 15 bases left in between. The V gene's germline CDR1 is SGHDN and CDR2 FVKESK. This CDR3 spans 17 amino acids.

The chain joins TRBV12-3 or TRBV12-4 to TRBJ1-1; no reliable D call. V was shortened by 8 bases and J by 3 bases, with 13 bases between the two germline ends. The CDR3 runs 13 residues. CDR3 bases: TGTGCCAGCCTTGGGAACGACTACACTGAAGCTTTCTTT. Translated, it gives CASLGNDYTEAFF.

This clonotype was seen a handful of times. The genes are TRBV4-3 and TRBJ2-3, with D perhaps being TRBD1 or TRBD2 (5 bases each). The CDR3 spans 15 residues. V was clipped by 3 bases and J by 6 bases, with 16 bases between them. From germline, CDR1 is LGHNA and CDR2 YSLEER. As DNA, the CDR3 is TGCGCCAGCAGCCAGTCCCGGGACCCTTCCGATACGCAGTATTTT. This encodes CASSQSRDPSDTQYF.

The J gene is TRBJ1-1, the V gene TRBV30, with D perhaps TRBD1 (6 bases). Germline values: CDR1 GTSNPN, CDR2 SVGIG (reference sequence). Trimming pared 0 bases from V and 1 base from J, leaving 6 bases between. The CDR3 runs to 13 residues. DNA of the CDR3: TGTGCCTGGAGTGTCAGGGGGAACACTGAAGCTTTCTTT. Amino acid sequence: CAWSVRGNTEAFF. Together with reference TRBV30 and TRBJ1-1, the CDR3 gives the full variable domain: SQTIHQWPATLVQPVGSPLSLECTVEGTSNPNLYWYRQAAGRGLQLLFYSVGIGQISSEVPQNLSASRPQDRQFILSSKKLLLSDSGFYLCAWSVRGNTEAFFGQGTRLTVV.

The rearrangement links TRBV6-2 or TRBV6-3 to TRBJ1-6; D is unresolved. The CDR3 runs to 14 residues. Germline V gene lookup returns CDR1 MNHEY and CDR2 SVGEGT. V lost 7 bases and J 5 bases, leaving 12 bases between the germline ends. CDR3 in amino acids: CASNQRWNNSPLHF. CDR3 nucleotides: TGTGCCAGCAACCAACGATGGAATAATTCACCCCTCCACTTT.